Following are 18 T cell receptor beta chains from one sample sequenced in a study of blood T cell repertoires in COVID-19. TCRdb keeps only in-frame clones here, not all; method: immunoSEQ multiplex PCR. The table includes about 670,000 clones, around 90% detected once. Sequencing was performed on peripheral blood. Source of these receptors: a woman between 18 and 30 years old with acute or convalescent COVID-19.

The genes are TRBV9 and TRBJ1-6, with 12 bases identical to TRBD1. Germline assignment: CDR1 SGDLS and CDR2 YYNGEE. The length of the CDR3 is 17 residues. Trimming took 6 bases from V and 8 from J; bases not matched to a gene: 12. The CDR3 protein is CASNPGQGAFEDSPLHF. The CDR3, as DNA: TGTGCCAGCAACCCGGGACAGGGGGCATTTGAGGATTCACCCCTCCACTTT.

This chain uses TRBV5-4 with TRBJ2-3; 8 bases match TRBD2. The germline V gene has CDR1 SGHNT and CDR2 YYREEE (reference sequence). The junction had 15 bases not matched to a gene; V was cut back by 5 bases and J by 13 bases. The CDR3 is 14 amino acids. CDR3 amino acids: CASREGLGLFEEYF. The CDR3 nucleotides read TGTGCCAGCAGAGAGGGACTAGGCTTGTTTGAGGAGTATTTT.

This chain connects TRBV20-1 to TRBJ1-1; 8 bases align to TRBD1. V was clipped by 3 bases and J by 5 bases; unmatched bases: 8. Germline loops: CDR1 DFQATT, CDR2 SNEGSKA (reference sequence). CDR3 length equals 14 residues. This CDR3 is CSASNQGARTEAFF. In nucleotides, the CDR3 is TGCAGTGCTAGTAATCAGGGGGCGAGAACTGAAGCTTTCTTT.

The chain links TRBV14 to TRBJ2-2, with D maybe TRBD1 (6 bases). The CDR3 length is 16 residues. Germline CDR1 is SGHDN and CDR2 is FVKESK. The V end lost 4 bases, the J end lost 1 base, and 13 bases lay between the germline ends. The CDR3: CASSPPGHRNTGELFF. The CDR3 DNA sequence: TGTGCCAGCAGCCCTCCGGGACATAGGAACACCGGGGAGCTGTTTTTT.

The rearrangement joins TRBV9 to TRBJ2-1, with D possibly being TRBD2 (6 bases). The CDR3 totals 13 residues. V gave up 4 bases and J gave up 5 bases, with 10 bases separating them. The V gene's germline CDR1 is SGDLS and CDR2 YYNGEE. The DNA of the CDR3 is TGTGCCAGCAGCACCTGGGGGGACAATGAGCAGTTCTTC. As protein: CASSTWGDNEQFF.

The gene calls are TRBV7-9 and TRBJ1-2; 7 bases line up with TRBD1. Germline V gene lookup returns CDR1 SEHNR and CDR2 FQNEAQ (reference sequence). The CDR3 has 13 residues. V lost 7 bases, J lost 2 bases, and 4 bases stayed unmatched. CDR3 sequence: CASIIQGNYGYTF. The CDR3 bases are TGTGCCAGCATTATACAGGGGAACTATGGCTACACCTTC.

This chain links TRBV6-5 with TRBJ1-5, with D possibly being TRBD1 (5 bases). The CDR3 length is 12 residues. CDR1 and CDR2 from the germline V gene are MNHEY and SVGAGI. V was cut by 10 bases and J by 3 bases, with 10 bases left in between. The CDR3 here is CAIGGLNQPQHF. CDR3 DNA sequence: TGTGCCATCGGGGGACTCAATCAGCCCCAGCATTTT.

CDR3 amino acids: CAIMASGANYEQYF. CDR3 nucleotides: TGTGCCATCATGGCCAGCGGGGCGAACTACGAGCAGTACTTC. V gene TRBV10-3 combines with J gene TRBJ2-7, with 7 bases lining up with TRBD2. This CDR3 has 14 residues. CDR1 ENHRY and CDR2 SYGVKD come from the germline V gene. Trimming took 7 bases from V and 3 from J; bases not matched to a gene: 9.

The chain is built from TRBV7-2 and TRBJ2-3; 7 nucleotides line up with TRBD1. CDR3 length equals 13 residues. The germline V gene encodes CDR1 SGHTA and CDR2 FQGNSA. With 4 bases clipped from V and 7 bases from J, the junction kept 5 bases outside the gene matches. In DNA form, the CDR3 reads TGTGCCAGCAGCTCGGGACAGATACATACGCAGTATTTT. Translating it yields CASSSGQIHTQYF.

The chain recombines TRBV10-2 with TRBJ1-2; TRBD1 is a possible D gene (5 bases). This CDR3 region has 15 residues. Germline V CDR1 and CDR2: WSHSY, SAAADI. The ends were cut back, 0 bases at V and 5 bases at J, with 13 bases in the middle. The CDR3 bases are TGCGCCAGCAGTGAGTCGAGCGGGGCAGGGTATGGCTACACCTTC. This sequence encodes CASSESSGAGYGYTF.

A word on this clone: This specimen includes other DNA sequences encoding the same CDR3. The chain uses TRBV5-4 and TRBJ1-2; TRBD1 agrees at 9 bases. CDR1 SGHNT and CDR2 YYREEE come from the germline V gene (reference sequence). The ends lost 10 bases at V and 7 bases at J; junction bases unmatched: 8. The CDR3 is 12 amino acids. The CDR3 region is CASSRDRVGYTF. In DNA form, the CDR3 reads TGTGCCTCAAGCCGGGACAGGGTTGGCTACACCTTC.

This clone was counted once. The chain links TRBV10-3 to TRBJ2-1; 7 nucleotides align to TRBD2. The CDR3 loop spans 16 amino acids. The V gene end was trimmed by 2 bases and the J gene end by 5 bases; junction bases not matched to a gene: 9. Germline lookup yields CDR1 ENHRY and CDR2 SYGVKD. The CDR3, as DNA: TGTGCCATCAGTGAGAAAGAAGCGGGGAGACACAATGAGCAGTTCTTC. Translation: CAISEKEAGRHNEQFF.

This chain links TRBV19 with TRBJ2-3, with D possibly matching TRBD1 (5 bases). Trimming left V 7 bases short and J 0 bases short, with 8 bases between. The CDR3 has 13 residues. The germline V gene has CDR1 LNHDA and CDR2 SQIVND (reference sequence). CDR3 region: CASIGASTDTQYF. The CDR3 DNA is TGTGCCAGTATTGGGGCTAGCACAGATACGCAGTATTTT.

The J gene is TRBJ1-1, the V gene TRBV30; D might be TRBD1 (5 bases). Germline V gene sequence: CDR1 GTSNPN, CDR2 SVGIG (reference sequence). This CDR3 has 14 residues. V lost 3 bases, J lost 5 bases, and 16 bases lay in between. CDR3 in DNA: TGTGCCTGGAGGTTCAGGGATGGGGGGACTGAAGCTTTCTTT. Translation: CAWRFRDGGTEAFF.

The genes are TRBV27 and TRBJ1-6, with TRBD1 as a possible D gene (5 bases). The V gene lost 3 bases and the J gene lost 4 bases, with 7 bases spanning the gap. Germline V gene lookup returns CDR1 MNHEY and CDR2 SMNVEV (reference sequence). The CDR3 is made up of 14 amino acids. CDR3 bases: TGTGCCAGCAGTTTCCAGGGTTATAATTCACCCCTCCACTTT. Translation: CASSFQGYNSPLHF.

The chain carries TRBV5-1 and TRBJ1-5; D is perhaps TRBD1 (6 bases). CDR3 length: 13 residues. The ends were cut back, 0 bases at V and 7 bases at J, with 8 bases in the middle. The germline CDR1 and CDR2 sequences are SGHRS and YFSETQ. The CDR3 coding sequence is TGCGCCAGCAGCTTGGATGGGGGCCAGCCCCAGCATTTT. Translating gives CASSLDGGQPQHF.

The rearrangement links TRBV5-6 to TRBJ2-5; TRBD2 matches at 14 bases. Germline assignment: CDR1 SGHDT and CDR2 YYEEEE. This CDR3 contains 16 residues. Trimming took 5 bases from V and 3 from J; bases not matched to a gene: 6. CDR3 amino acids: CASSYPGLAGEETQYF. The DNA of the CDR3 is TGTGCCAGCAGTTATCCGGGACTAGCGGGGGAAGAGACCCAGTACTTC.

The V and J genes are TRBV5-1 and TRBJ1-5; D is perhaps TRBD1 (5 bases). V was shortened by 5 bases and J by 3 bases, with 12 bases between the two germline ends. The CDR3 runs to 14 residues. Germline lookup yields CDR1 SGHRS and CDR2 YFSETQ. The CDR3 DNA is TGCGCCAGCAGTGACGGGGGGGTCAATCAGCCCCAGCATTTT. The encoded protein is CASSDGGVNQPQHF.